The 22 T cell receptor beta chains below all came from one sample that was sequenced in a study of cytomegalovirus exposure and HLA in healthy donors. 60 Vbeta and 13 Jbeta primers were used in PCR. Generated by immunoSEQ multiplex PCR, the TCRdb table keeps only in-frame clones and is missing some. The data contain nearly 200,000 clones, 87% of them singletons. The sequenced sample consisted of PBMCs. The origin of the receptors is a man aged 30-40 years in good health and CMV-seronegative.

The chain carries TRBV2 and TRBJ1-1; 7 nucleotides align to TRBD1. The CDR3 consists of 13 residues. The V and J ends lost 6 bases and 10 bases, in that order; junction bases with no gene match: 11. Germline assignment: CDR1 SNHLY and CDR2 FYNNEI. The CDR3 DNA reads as TGTGCCAGCAGCGTGGGACAGAGGAGAGGAGCTTTCTTT. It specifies CASSVGQRRGAFF.

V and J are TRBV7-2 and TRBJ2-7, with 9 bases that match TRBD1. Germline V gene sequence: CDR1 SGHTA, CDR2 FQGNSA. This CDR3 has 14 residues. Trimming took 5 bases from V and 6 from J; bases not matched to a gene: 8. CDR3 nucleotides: TGTGCCAGCAGCCGCTCGACAGGGGGGGGCGAGCAGTACTTC. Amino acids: CASSRSTGGGEQYF. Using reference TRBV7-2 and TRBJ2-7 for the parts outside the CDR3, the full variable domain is GAGVSQSPSNKVTEKGKDVELRCDPISGHTALYWYRQSLGQGLEFLIYFQGNSAPDKSGLPSDRFSAERTGGSVSTLTIQRTQQEDSAVYLCASSRSTGGGEQYFGPGTRLTVT.

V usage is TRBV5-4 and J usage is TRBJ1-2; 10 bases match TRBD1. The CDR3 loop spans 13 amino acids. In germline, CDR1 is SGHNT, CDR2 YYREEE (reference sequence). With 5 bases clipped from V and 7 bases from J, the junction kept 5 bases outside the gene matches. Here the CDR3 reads CASRAGTGVGYTF. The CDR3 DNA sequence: TGTGCCAGCAGGGCCGGGACAGGGGTTGGCTACACCTTC.

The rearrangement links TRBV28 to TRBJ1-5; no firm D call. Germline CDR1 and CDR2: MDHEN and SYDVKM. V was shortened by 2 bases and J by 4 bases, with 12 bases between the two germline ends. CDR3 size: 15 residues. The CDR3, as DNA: TGTGCCAGCAGTTTAGCGGCAGGAGGGAATCAGCCCCAGCATTTT. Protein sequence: CASSLAAGGNQPQHF.

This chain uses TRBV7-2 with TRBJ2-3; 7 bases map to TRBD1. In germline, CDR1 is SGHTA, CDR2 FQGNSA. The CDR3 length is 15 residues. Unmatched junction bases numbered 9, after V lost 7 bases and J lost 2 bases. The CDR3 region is CASTPGTANTDTQYF. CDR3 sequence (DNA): TGTGCCAGCACCCCTGGGACAGCCAACACAGATACGCAGTATTTT.

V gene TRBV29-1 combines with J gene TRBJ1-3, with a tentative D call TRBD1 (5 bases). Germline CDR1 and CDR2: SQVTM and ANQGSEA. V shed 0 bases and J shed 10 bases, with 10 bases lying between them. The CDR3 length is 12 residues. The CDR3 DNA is TGCAGCGTTGAAGATCGGGGGAGGACCATATATTTT. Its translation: CSVEDRGRTIYF.

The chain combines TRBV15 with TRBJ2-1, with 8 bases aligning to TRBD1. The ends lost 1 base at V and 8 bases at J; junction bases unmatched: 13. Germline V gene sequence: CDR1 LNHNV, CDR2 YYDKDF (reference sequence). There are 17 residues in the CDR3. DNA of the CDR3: TGTGCCACCAGCAGAGTCCCAAGCCCGGGACAGGTATATGAGCAGTTCTTC. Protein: CATSRVPSPGQVYEQFF.

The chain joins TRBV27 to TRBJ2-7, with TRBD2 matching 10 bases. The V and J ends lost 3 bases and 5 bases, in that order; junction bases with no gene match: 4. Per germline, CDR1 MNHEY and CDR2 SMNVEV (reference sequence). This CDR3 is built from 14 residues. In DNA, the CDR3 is TGTGCCAGCAGTTTTCTAGCGGGGGCCCACGAGCAGTACTTC. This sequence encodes CASSFLAGAHEQYF.

The CDR3 DNA sequence: TGTGCCAGCAGCCTGGGGGGTCGGGGGATTCGCTATGGCTACACCTTC. It yields the protein CASSLGGRGIRYGYTF. The J gene is TRBJ1-2, the V gene TRBV5-8, with D perhaps matching TRBD1 (5 bases). The CDR3 contains 16 residues. The germline V gene has CDR1 SGHTS and CDR2 YDEGEE. V shed 4 bases and J shed 4 bases, with 20 bases lying between them. Full variable domain (rest looked up from reference TRBV5-8 and TRBJ1-2): EAGVTQSPTHLIKTRGQQATLRCSPISGHTSVYWYQQALGLGLQFLLWYDEGEERNRGNFPPRFSGRQFPNYSSELNVNALELEDSALYLCASSLGGRGIRYGYTFGSGTRLTVV.

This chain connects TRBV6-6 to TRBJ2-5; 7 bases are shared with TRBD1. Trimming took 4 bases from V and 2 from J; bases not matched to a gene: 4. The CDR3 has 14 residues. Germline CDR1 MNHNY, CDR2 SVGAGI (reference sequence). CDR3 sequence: CASSSDRPQETQYF. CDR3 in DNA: TGTGCCAGCAGTTCGGACAGGCCTCAAGAGACCCAGTACTTC.

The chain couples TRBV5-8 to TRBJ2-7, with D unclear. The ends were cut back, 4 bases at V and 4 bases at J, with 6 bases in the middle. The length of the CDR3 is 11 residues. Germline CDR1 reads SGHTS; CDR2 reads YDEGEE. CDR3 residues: CASSLGYEQYF. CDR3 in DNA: TGTGCCAGCAGCCTCGGGTACGAGCAGTACTTC.

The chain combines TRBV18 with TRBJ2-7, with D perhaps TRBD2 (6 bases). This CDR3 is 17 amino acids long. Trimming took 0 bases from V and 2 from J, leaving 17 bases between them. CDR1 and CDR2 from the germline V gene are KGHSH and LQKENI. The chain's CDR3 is CASSPPAGIGSTYEQYF. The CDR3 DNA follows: TGTGCCAGCTCACCACCCGCGGGGATCGGCAGTACCTACGAGCAGTACTTC.

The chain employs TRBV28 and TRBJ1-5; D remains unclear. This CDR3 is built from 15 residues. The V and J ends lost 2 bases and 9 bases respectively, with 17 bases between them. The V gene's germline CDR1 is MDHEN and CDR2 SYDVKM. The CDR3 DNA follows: TGTGCCAGCAGTTTAATTTTCGGTGGCGGTCGGCCCCAGCATTTT. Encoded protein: CASSLIFGGGRPQHF.

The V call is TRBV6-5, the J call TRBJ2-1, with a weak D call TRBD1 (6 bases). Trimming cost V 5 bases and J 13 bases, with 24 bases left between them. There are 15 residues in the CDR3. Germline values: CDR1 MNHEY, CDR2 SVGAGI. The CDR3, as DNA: TGTGCCAGCAGTGCTACAGGGAACGCCAGGATATTACAGTTCTTC. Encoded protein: CASSATGNARILQFF.

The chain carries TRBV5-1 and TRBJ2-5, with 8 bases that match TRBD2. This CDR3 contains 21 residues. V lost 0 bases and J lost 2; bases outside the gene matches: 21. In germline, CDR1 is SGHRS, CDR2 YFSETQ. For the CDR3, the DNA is TGCGCCAGCAGCTTGGCCATTATGACCCCAGGACCGGGGGGGGTGCAAGAGACCCAGTACTTC. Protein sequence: CASSLAIMTPGPGGVQETQYF.

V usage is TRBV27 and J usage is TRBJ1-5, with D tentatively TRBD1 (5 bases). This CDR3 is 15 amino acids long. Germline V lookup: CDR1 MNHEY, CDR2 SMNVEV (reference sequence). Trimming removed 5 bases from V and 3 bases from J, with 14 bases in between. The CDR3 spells CASSPLDRPNQPQHF. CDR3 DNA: TGTGCCAGCAGTCCTTTAGACAGACCCAATCAGCCCCAGCATTTT.

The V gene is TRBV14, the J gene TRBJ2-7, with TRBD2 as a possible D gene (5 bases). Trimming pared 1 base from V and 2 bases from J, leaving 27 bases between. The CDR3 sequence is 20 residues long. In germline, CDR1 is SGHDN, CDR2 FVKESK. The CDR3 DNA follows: TGTGCCAGCAGCCAAGCTACCTCGAGGGTGAGAGGGTATGTCCCCTACGAGCAGTACTTC. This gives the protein CASSQATSRVRGYVPYEQYF.

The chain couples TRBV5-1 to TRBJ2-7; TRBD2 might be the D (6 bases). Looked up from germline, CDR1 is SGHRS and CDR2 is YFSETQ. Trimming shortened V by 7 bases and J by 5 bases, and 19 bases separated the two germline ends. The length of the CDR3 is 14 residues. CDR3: CASHAGPSVNEQYF. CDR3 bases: TGCGCCAGCCATGCGGGACCGTCCGTTAACGAGCAGTACTTC. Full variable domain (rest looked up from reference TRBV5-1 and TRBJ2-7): KAGVTQTPRYLIKTRGQQVTLSCSPISGHRSVSWYQQTPGQGLQFLFEYFSETQRNKGNFPGRFSGRQFSNSRSEMNVSTLELGDSALYLCASHAGPSVNEQYFGPGTRLTVT.

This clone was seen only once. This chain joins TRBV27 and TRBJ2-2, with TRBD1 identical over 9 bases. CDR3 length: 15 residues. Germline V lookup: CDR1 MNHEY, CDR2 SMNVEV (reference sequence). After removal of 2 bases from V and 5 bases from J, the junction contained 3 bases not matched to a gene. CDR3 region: CASSLRDRVTGELFF. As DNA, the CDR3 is TGTGCCAGCAGTTTAAGGGACAGGGTGACCGGGGAGCTGTTTTTT.

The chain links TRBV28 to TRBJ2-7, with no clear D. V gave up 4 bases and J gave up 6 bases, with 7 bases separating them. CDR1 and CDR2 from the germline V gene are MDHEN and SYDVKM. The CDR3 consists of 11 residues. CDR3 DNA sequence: TGTGCCAGCAGTTCCCGGTTCGAGCAGTACTTC. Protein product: CASSSRFEQYF.

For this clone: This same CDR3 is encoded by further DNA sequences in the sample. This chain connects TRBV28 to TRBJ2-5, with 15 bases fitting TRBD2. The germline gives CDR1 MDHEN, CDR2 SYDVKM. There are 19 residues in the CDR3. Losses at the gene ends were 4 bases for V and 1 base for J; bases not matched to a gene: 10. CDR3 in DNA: TGTGCCAGCAGTTCCCTCCACGGGACTAGCGGGAGGCCCCAAGAGACCCAGTACTTC. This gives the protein CASSSLHGTSGRPQETQYF.

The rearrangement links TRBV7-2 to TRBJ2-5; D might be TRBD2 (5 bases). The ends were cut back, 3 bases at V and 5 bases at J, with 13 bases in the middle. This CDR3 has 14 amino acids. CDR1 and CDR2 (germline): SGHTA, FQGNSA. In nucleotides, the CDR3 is TGTGCCAGCAGCTTTGAGGGCCTCTCGGAGACCCAGTACTTC. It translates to CASSFEGLSETQYF.